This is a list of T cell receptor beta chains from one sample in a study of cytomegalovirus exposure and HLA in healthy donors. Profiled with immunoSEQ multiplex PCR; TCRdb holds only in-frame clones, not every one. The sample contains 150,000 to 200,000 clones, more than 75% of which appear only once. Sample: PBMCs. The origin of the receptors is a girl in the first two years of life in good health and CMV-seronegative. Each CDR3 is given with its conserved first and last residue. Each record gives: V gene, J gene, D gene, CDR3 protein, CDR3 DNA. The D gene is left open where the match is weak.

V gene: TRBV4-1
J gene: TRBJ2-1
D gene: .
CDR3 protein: CASSQEIGTRDEQFF
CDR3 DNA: TGCGCCAGCAGCCAAGAGATCGGGACTCGGGATGAGCAGTTCTTC

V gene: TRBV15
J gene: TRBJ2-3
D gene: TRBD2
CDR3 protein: CATVGGGFDTQYF
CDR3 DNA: TGTGCCACCGTGGGCGGGGGTTTTGATACGCAGTATTTT

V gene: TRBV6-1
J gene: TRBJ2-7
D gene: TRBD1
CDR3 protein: CASTGQSSYEQYF
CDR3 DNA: TGTGCCAGCACGGGACAGTCTTCCTACGAGCAGTACTTC

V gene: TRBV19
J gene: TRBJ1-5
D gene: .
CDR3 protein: CASSIGRGSNQPQHF
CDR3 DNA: TGTGCCAGTAGTATAGGGAGGGGATCCAATCAGCCCCAGCATTTT

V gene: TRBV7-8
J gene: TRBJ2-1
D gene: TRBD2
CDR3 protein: CASSFGLAGGSSYNEQFF
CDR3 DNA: TGTGCCAGCAGCTTTGGTCTAGCGGGGGGGAGCTCCTACAATGAGCAGTTCTTC

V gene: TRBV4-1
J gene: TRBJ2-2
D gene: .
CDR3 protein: CASSQDNLANTGELFF
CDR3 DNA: TGCGCCAGCAGCCAAGATAATCTAGCGAACACCGGGGAGCTGTTTTTT

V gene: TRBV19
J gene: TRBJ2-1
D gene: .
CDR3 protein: CASIPTGHATYNEQFF
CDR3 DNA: TGTGCCAGTATCCCGACAGGCCACGCTACTTACAATGAGCAGTTCTTC

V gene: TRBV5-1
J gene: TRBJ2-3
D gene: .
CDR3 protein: CASSPAGSTDTQYF
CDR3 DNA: TGCGCCAGCAGTCCGGCAGGAAGCACAGATACGCAGTATTTT

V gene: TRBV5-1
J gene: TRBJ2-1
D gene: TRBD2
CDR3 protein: CASSDTSGGGDEQFF
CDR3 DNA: TGCGCCAGCAGTGACACTAGCGGGGGCGGGGATGAGCAGTTCTTC

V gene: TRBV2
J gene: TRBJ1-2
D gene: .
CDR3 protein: CASSESPTGRDGYTF
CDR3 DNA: TGTGCCAGCAGTGAATCTCCGACAGGACGAGATGGCTACACCTTC

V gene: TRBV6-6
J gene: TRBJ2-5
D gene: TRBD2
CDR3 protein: CASQIAGGETQYF
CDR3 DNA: TGTGCCAGCCAAATAGCGGGGGGGGAGACCCAGTACTTC

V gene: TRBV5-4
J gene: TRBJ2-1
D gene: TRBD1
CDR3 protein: CASGGTGDNEQFF
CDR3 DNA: TGTGCCAGTGGGGGTACAGGGGACAATGAGCAGTTCTTC

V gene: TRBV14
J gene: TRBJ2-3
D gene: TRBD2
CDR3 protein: CASSKGLSQSTDTQYF
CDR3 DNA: TGTGCCAGCAGCAAGGGACTATCCCAAAGCACAGATACGCAGTATTTT

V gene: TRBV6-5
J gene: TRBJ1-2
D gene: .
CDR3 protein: CASSYGSGQPYGYTF
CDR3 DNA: TGTGCCAGCAGTTACGGTAGTGGGCAGCCCTATGGCTACACCTTC

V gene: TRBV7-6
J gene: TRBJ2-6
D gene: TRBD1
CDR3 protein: CASSLQQGARGANVLTF
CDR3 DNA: TGTGCCAGCAGCTTACAACAGGGGGCTAGGGGGGCCAACGTCCTGACTTTC

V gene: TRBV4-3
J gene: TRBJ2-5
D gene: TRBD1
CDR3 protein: CASSQGDRDRETQYF
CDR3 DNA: TGCGCCAGCAGCCAAGGGGACCGGGACAGAGAGACCCAGTACTTC

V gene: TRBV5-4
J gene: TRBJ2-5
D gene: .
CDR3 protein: CASSLWQGRFQETQYF
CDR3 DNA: TGTGCCAGCAGCTTGTGGCAGGGCAGGTTCCAAGAGACCCAGTACTTC

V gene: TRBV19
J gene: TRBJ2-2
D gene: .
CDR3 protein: CASSTWTATGELFF
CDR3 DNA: TGTGCCAGTAGTACCTGGACAGCCACCGGGGAGCTGTTTTTT

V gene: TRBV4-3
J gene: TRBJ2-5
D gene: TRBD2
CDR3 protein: CASSQGLAGGVAETQYF
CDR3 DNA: TGCGCCAGCAGCCAAGGACTAGCGGGAGGGGTAGCAGAGACCCAGTACTTC

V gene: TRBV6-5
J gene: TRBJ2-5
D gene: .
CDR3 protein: CASSYSRIRVETQYF
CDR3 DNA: TGTGCCAGCAGTTACTCGAGAATCAGGGTAGAGACCCAGTACTTC

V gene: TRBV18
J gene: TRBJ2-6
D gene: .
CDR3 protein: CASSPPDSISSGANVLTF
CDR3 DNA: TGTGCCAGCTCACCGCCGGACAGTATTAGCTCTGGGGCCAACGTCCTGACTTTC